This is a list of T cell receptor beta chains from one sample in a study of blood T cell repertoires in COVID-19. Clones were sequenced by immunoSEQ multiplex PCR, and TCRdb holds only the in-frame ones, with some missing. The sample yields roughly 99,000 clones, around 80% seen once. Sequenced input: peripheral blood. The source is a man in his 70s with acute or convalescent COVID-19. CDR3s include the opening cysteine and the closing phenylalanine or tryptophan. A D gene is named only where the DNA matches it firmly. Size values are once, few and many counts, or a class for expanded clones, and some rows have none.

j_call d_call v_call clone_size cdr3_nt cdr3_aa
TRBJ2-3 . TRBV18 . TGTGCCAGCTCACCACCCGGACTCTCCACAGATACGCAGTATTTT CASSPPGLSTDTQYF
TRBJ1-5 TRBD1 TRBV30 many TGTGCCTGGAGTGTACAAACAGGGGCGAGGCAGCCCCAGCATTTT CAWSVQTGARQPQHF
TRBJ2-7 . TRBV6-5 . TGTGCCAGCAGTTACTCAGGGAGAGGTTACGAGCAGTACTTC CASSYSGRGYEQYF
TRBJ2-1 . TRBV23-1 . TGCGCCAGCAGTCAGCCGACAGACCCAACTGTCATGGATGAGCAGTTCTTC CASSQPTDPTVMDEQFF
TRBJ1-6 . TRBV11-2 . TGTGCCAGCAGCTACTTAATGAACAAGGAGGGGAATTCACCCCTCCACTTT CASSYLMNKEGNSPLHF
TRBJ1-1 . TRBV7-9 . TGTGCCAGCAGCTTACGCGACAGTCAAGAAGCTTTCTTT CASSLRDSQEAFF
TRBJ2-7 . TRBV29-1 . TGCAGCTTCAGGGGGGCAGGGGTCTACGAGCAGTACTTC CSFRGAGVYEQYF
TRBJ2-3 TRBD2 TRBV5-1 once TGCGCCAGCAGCTCTGAACTAGCGGGGGGACTAAGCACAGATACGCAGTATTTT CASSSELAGGLSTDTQYF
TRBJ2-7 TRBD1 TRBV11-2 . TGTGCCAGCAGCTTCGGGACAGGGGCGTCCTACGAGCAGTACTTC CASSFGTGASYEQYF
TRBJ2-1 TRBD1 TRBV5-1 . TGCGCCAGCAGCGGGGGACAGGGGAGTGATGAGCAGTTCTTC CASSGGQGSDEQFF
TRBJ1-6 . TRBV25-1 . TGTGCCAGCAGTAGTACAAGCTCCTATAATTCACCCCTCCACTTT CASSSTSSYNSPLHF
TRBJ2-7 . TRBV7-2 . TGTGCCAGCAGCTTAATACAGGCGTACGAGCAGTACTTC CASSLIQAYEQYF
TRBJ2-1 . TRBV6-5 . TGTGCCAGCAGTTACGGGGACAATAGGGCAGGGGAGCAGTTCTTC CASSYGDNRAGEQFF